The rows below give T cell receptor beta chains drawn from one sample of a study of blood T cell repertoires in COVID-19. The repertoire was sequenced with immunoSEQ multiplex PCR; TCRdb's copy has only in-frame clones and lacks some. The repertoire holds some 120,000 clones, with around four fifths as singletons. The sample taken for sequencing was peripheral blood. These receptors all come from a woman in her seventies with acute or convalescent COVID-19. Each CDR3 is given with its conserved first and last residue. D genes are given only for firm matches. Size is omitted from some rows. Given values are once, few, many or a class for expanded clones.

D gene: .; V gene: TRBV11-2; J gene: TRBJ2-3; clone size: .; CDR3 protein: CASSSLLARTDTQYF; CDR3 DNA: TGTGCCAGCAGCTCCCTTCTAGCGCGCACAGATACGCAGTATTTT
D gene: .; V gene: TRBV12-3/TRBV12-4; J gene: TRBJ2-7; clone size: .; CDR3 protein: CASSFGQEGIQYF; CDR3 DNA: TGTGCCAGCAGTTTCGGACAGGAGGGAATCCAGTACTTC
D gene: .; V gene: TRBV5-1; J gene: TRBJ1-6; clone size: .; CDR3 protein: CASSLGGTNSPLHF; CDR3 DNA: TGCGCCAGCAGCTTGGGCGGTACTAATTCACCCCTCCACTTT
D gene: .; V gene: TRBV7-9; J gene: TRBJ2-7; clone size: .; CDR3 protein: CASSPRGFSYEQYF; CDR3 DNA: TGTGCCAGCAGCCCTCGGGGTTTCTCCTACGAGCAGTACTTC
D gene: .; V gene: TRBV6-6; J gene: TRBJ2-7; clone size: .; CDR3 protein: CASTNGVGVGEQYF; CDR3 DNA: TGTGCCAGCACCAACGGGGTTGGGGTAGGCGAGCAGTACTTC
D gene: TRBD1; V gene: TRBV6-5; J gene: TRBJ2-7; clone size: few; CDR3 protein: CASSLDRGYEQYF; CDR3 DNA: TGTGCCAGCAGCTTGGACAGGGGGTACGAGCAGTACTTC
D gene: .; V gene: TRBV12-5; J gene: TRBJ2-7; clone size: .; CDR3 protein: CASGPLGGYEQYF; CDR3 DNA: TGTGCTAGTGGCCCCCTCGGGGGATACGAGCAGTACTTC
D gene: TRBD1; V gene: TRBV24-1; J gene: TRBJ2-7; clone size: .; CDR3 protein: CATSDSGQAHEQYF; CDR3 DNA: TGTGCCACCAGTGACAGCGGACAGGCACACGAGCAGTACTTC
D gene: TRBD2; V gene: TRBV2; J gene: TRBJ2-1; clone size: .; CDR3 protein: CASSDPAGGETSSYNEQFF; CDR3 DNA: TGTGCCAGCAGTGACCCAGCGGGGGGGGAAACTAGCTCCTACAATGAGCAGTTCTTC
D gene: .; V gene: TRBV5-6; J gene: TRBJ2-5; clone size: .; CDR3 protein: CASSLTAGQETQYF; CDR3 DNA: TGTGCCAGCAGCCTCACGGCGGGCCAAGAGACCCAGTACTTC
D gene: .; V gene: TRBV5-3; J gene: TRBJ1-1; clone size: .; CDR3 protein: CARSRRGGTEAFF; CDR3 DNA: TGTGCCAGAAGCCGCCGGGGAGGCACTGAAGCTTTCTTT
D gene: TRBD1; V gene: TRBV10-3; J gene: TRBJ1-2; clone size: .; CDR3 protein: CAISGGQGAPQGYTF; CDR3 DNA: TGTGCCATCAGTGGAGGACAGGGGGCACCCCAGGGCTACACCTTC
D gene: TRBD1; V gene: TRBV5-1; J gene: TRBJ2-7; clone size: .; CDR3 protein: CASRPGTVQVYEQYF; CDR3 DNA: TGCGCCAGCAGACCCGGGACAGTCCAGGTCTACGAGCAGTACTTC
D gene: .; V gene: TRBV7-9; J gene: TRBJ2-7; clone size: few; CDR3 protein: CASSLSSASSYEQYF; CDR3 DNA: TGTGCCAGCAGCTTATCTAGTGCTAGCTCCTACGAGCAGTACTTC
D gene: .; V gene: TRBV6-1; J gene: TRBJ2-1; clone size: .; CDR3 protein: CASSESPTGRGSYNEQFF; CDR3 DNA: TGTGCCAGCAGTGAATCACCCACGGGCAGGGGCTCCTACAATGAGCAGTTCTTC
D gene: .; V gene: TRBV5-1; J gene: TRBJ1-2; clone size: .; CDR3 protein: CASSLVPGAYYGYTF; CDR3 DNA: TGCGCCAGCAGCTTGGTCCCAGGCGCTTACTATGGCTACACCTTC
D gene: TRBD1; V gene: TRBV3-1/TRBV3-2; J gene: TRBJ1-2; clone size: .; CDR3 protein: CASSQTPGQVNYGYTF; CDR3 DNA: TGTGCCAGCAGCCAAACCCCCGGACAGGTTAACTATGGCTACACCTTC
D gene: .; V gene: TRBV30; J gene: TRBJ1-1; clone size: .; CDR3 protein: CAWSPMNTEAFF; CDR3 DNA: TGTGCCTGGAGCCCTATGAACACTGAAGCTTTCTTT
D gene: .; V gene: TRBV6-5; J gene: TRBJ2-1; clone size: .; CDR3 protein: CASRPLGGYNEQFF; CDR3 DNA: TGTGCCAGCAGGCCCTTGGGGGGCTACAATGAGCAGTTCTTC
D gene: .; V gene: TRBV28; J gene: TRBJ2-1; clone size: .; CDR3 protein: CASSSPLASSSYNEQFF; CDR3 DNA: TGTGCCAGCAGTTCCCCCTTAGCGTCGAGCTCCTACAATGAGCAGTTCTTC
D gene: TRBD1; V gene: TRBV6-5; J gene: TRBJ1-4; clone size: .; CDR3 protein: CAIRGQGDEKLFF; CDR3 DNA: TGTGCCATTAGGGGACAGGGTGATGAAAAACTGTTTTTT
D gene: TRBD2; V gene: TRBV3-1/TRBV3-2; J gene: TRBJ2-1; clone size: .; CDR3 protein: CASSQMGAGGNEQFF; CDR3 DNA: TGTGCCAGCAGCCAGATGGGCGCGGGGGGCAATGAGCAGTTCTTC
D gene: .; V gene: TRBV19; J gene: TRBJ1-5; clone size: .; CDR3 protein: CAGGGGGDQPQHF; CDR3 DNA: TGTGCCGGCGGCGGGGGAGGAGATCAGCCCCAGCATTTT
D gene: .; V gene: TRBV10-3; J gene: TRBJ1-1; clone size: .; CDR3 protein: CAISPGTLNTEAFF; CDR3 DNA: TGTGCCATCAGCCCCGGGACACTGAACACTGAAGCTTTCTTT
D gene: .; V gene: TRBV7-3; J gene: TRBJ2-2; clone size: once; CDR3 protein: CASSLANNGELFF; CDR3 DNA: TGTGCCAGCAGCTTAGCCAACAACGGGGAGCTGTTTTTT
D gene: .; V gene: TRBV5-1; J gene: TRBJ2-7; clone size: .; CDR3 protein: CASSRETLGRYEQYF; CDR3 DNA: TGCGCCAGCAGCCGGGAAACCCTAGGAAGGTACGAGCAGTACTTC
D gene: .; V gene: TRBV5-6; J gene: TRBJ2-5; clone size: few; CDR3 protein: CASSLEPAGGYQETQYF; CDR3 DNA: TGTGCCAGCAGCTTGGAGCCCGCAGGGGGGTACCAAGAGACCCAGTACTTC
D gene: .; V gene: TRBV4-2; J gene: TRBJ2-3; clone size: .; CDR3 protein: CASSQGGNRDTQYF; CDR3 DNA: TGTGCCAGCAGCCAAGGAGGCAATCGGGATACGCAGTATTTT
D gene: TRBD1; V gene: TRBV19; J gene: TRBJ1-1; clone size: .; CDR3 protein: CASRGQFGPNAEAFF; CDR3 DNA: TGTGCCAGTAGGGGACAGTTCGGGCCGAACGCTGAAGCTTTCTTT
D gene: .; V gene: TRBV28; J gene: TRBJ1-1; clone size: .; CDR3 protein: CASSSPLRVNEAFF; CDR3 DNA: TGTGCCAGCAGTTCGCCCCTCCGGGTCAATGAAGCTTTCTTT
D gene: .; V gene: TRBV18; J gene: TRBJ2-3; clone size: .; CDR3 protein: CASSRAGEDTQYF; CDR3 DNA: TGTGCCAGCTCGCGGGCGGGCGAAGATACGCAGTATTTT
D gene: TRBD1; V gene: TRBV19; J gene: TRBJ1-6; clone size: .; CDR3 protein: CASSTGQGDSPLHF; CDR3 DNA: TGTGCCAGTAGCACGGGACAGGGAGATTCACCCCTCCACTTT
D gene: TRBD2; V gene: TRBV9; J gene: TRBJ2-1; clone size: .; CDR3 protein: CASRSGLAKDNEQFF; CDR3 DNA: TGTGCCAGCAGGTCGGGACTAGCGAAAGACAATGAGCAGTTCTTC
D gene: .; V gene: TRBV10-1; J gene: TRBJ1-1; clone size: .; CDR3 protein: CASSESGRITEAFF; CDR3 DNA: TGCGCCAGCAGTGAGTCAGGGAGAATCACTGAAGCTTTCTTT